This T cell receptor beta chain was obtained from a study of blood T cell repertoires in COVID-19. Study-level information: Sample material is recorded as cDNA or gDNA derived from T cells, B-cell-depleted T cells, or PBMCs.

The ends were cut back, 0 bases at V and 2 bases at J, with 6 bases in the middle. The CDR3 spans 14 residues. Germline V gene lookup returns CDR1 SGDLS and CDR2 YYNGEE. How the authors handled the data: Estimation of nucleated cell counts relied on the amplification of reference gene primers. Repertoires were generated with immunoSEQ multiplex PCR, while TCRdb's copy carries only in-frame clones and drops some. Clone size and V and J calls were adopted from that table, with D and trimming inferred from the DNA. The sample lists 55,000 to 70,000 clones; roughly 80% were seen once. The origin of this receptor is a human donor in a cohort sampled during active COVID-19. Input material: peripheral blood. The chain couples TRBV9 to TRBJ2-1; the D is unclear. This CDR3 is CASSVETAYNEQFF. The CDR3 bases are TGTGCCAGCAGCGTAGAAACAGCCTACAATGAGCAGTTCTTC.